The 29 T cell receptor beta chains below all came from one sample that was sequenced in a study of blood T cells in healthy people across ages. The authors ran a second PCR of 7 to 11 cycles using a sample-barcoded 5' primer and a J-beta primer mix. TCRdb reanalysed the 5' RACE reads using MiXCR and keeps one entry per CDR3 protein. The sample includes 700,000 to 900,000 distinct CDR3 sequences, around a quarter of them seen just once. This sample was also put to use in a study of T cells of mothers and their children.

Sequencing input: blood. These TCRs come from a boy aged 10-17 years in good health.

This clonotype showed up just once. The chain uses TRBV6-1 and TRBJ2-4, with D possibly TRBD2 on 5 matching bases. Looked up from germline, CDR1 is MNHNS and CDR2 is SASEGT. V was clipped by 6 bases and J by 2 bases, with 17 bases between them. The CDR3 is 16 residues long. CDR3 residues: CASRWGRGSTKNIQYF. The CDR3 coding sequence is TGTGCCAGCAGATGGGGAAGAGGGTCGACCAAAAACATTCAGTACTTC.

This clonotype came up a few times. The chain joins TRBV29-1 to TRBJ1-6; TRBD1 matches at 7 bases. The CDR3 is made up of 13 amino acids. The trim removed 8 bases at V and 7 bases at J, leaving 8 bases unmatched. CDR1 is SQVTM, CDR2 ANQGSEA, per germline. The CDR3 protein is CSYTTGANSPLHF. Written as DNA, the CDR3 is TGCAGCTATACTACAGGGGCGAATTCACCCCTCCACTTT.

The chain uses TRBV2 and TRBJ2-1, with D perhaps matching TRBD1 (5 bases). The CDR3 contains 13 residues. Germline V gene lookup returns CDR1 SNHLY and CDR2 FYNNEI. Trimming left V 7 bases short and J 2 bases short, with 9 bases between. The CDR3 sequence is CASNPTAYNEQFF. The CDR3, as DNA: TGTGCCAGCAATCCGACAGCCTACAATGAGCAGTTCTTC.

The rearrangement uses TRBV6-6 and TRBJ1-2; no reliable D call. Germline CDR1 and CDR2: MNHNY and SVGAGI (reference sequence). Trimming shortened V by 7 bases and J by 8 bases, and 11 bases separated the two germline ends. CDR3 length: 11 residues. The CDR3 nucleotides are TGTGCCAGCAATTATCCTGGGGGCTACACCTTC. As protein: CASNYPGGYTF.

This chain connects TRBV7-9 to TRBJ1-1, with a weak D call TRBD1 (5 bases). The germline V gene encodes CDR1 SEHNR and CDR2 FQNEAQ (reference sequence). V lost 6 bases and J lost 5, with 19 bases in between. The CDR3 extends over 15 amino acids. CDR3 residues: CASSQRGPLGTEAFF. The CDR3 DNA reads TGTGCCAGCAGTCAGAGGGGCCCGCTGGGGACTGAAGCTTTCTTT.

The CDR3 DNA follows: TGTGCCAGTAGGCCGTTGATCTACGAGCAGTACTTC. Translation: CASRPLIYEQYF. The chain links TRBV19 to TRBJ2-7; unclear D gene. CDR1 LNHDA and CDR2 SQIVND come from the germline V gene (reference sequence). The CDR3 loop spans 12 amino acids. The V and J ends lost 6 bases and 3 bases respectively, with 9 bases between them.

Points on this clonotype: The conserved phenylalanine or tryptophan normally closing the CDR3 is absent here, so this likely arose from a read error. The chain has TRBV5-1 and TRBJ2-5; 8 bases map to TRBD2. There are 14 residues in the CDR3. CDR1 is SGHRS and CDR2 is YFSETQ in the germline V gene. V trimming: 4 bases; J trimming: 5 bases; junction bases outside the gene matches: 7. The CDR3 is CASSTSAGGETQYL. In nucleotides, the CDR3 is TGCGCCAGCAGCACTTCGGCGGGGGGTGAGACCCAGTACCTC.

V usage is TRBV20-1 and J usage is TRBJ2-5, with D tentatively TRBD2 (6 bases). CDR1 and CDR2 (germline): DFQATT, SNEGSKA (reference sequence). With 6 bases removed from V and 3 bases from J, the gap between germline ends came to 17 bases. CDR3 length: 14 residues. CDR3 sequence reads: CSAGGGGMEETQYF. In DNA, the CDR3 is TGCAGTGCGGGGGGTGGGGGGATGGAAGAGACCCAGTACTTC.

This clonotype was observed a few times. The V and J genes are TRBV27 and TRBJ2-3; the D call may be TRBD1 or TRBD2 (6 bases each). CDR3 size: 14 residues. Germline V gene sequence: CDR1 MNHEY, CDR2 SMNVEV (reference sequence). Trimming cost V 4 bases and J 5 bases, with 13 bases left between them. CDR3 DNA sequence: TGTGCCAGCAGTTGGGGCAGGGGAGGAGATACGCAGTATTTT. This encodes CASSWGRGGDTQYF.

This clonotype was counted only a few times. A junction boundary mismatches the germline segment, possibly from a read error. The chain employs TRBV2 and TRBJ1-5, with D perhaps matching TRBD1 (5 bases). CDR3 length equals 14 residues. Per germline, CDR1 SNHLY and CDR2 FYNNEI. The CDR3 nucleotides are TGTGCCAGCACCCAGGGTAGAGGCAATCAGCTCCAGCATTTT. This codes for CASTQGRGNQLQHF.

To note about this clonotype: One end of the junction is discordant with germline, which a read error may explain. The rearrangement links TRBV2 to TRBJ2-1; TRBD2 aligns across 7 bases. The germline V gene has CDR1 SNHLY and CDR2 FYNNEI. The CDR3 has 15 amino acids. The CDR3 DNA is TGTGCCAGCAGTGAAAGCGGGATCAAGTGGTATGAGCGGTTCTTC. Translating gives CASSESGIKWYERFF.

This clonotype appeared a few times. V and J are TRBV19 and TRBJ2-5, with D unclear. The CDR3 has 13 amino acids. Trimming cost V 5 bases and J 2 bases, with 9 bases left between them. Germline-derived CDR1 and CDR2 are LNHDA and SQIVND (reference sequence). The CDR3 protein is CASSQSTQETQYF. CDR3 nucleotide sequence: TGTGCCAGTAGTCAGTCTACGCAAGAGACCCAGTACTTC.

The chain uses TRBV2 and TRBJ1-2; D unresolved. This CDR3 is 12 amino acids long. Germline V gene sequence: CDR1 SNHLY, CDR2 FYNNEI. Trimming removed 4 bases from V and 4 bases from J, with 7 bases in between. The CDR3 sequence is CASSVRAYGYTF. The CDR3 coding sequence is TGTGCCAGCAGTGTGCGGGCCTATGGCTACACCTTC. The full variable domain, with the rest looked up from reference TRBV2 and TRBJ1-2, is EPEVTQTPSHQVTQMGQEVILRCVPISNHLYFYWYRQILGQKVEFLVSFYNNEISEKSEIFDDQFSVERPDGSNFTLKIRSTKLEDSAMYFCASSVRAYGYTFGSGTRLTVV.

This clonotype came up many times. V is TRBV11-2 and J is TRBJ1-1; D uncertain. The V and J ends lost 0 bases and 1 base respectively, with 9 bases between them. This CDR3 has 15 residues. CDR1 is SGHAT and CDR2 is FQNNGV in the germline V gene. CDR3 sequence: CASSLEGYSNTEAFF. DNA of the CDR3: TGTGCCAGCAGCTTAGAGGGGTATTCGAACACTGAAGCTTTCTTT.

This chain connects TRBV7-2 to TRBJ1-2, with TRBD1 identical over 8 bases. Unmatched junction bases numbered 7, after V lost 4 bases and J lost 6 bases. Germline V lookup: CDR1 SGHTA, CDR2 FQGNSA. There are 14 residues in the CDR3. The CDR3 coding sequence is TGTGCCAGCAGCTCCCGGACAGGGACGCATGGCTACACCTTC. Residues: CASSSRTGTHGYTF. The full variable domain, rest sourced from reference TRBV7-2 and TRBJ1-2, is GAGVSQSPSNKVTEKGKDVELRCDPISGHTALYWYRQSLGQGLEFLIYFQGNSAPDKSGLPSDRFSAERTGGSVSTLTIQRTQQEDSAVYLCASSSRTGTHGYTFGSGTRLTVV.

The chain recombines TRBV6-2 or TRBV6-3 with TRBJ2-1, with TRBD1 identical over 7 bases. Unmatched junction bases numbered 8, after V lost 6 bases and J lost 6 bases. Germline V CDR1 and CDR2: MNHEY, SVGEGT. This CDR3 comprises 14 residues. The CDR3 sequence is CASSPWTGRNEQFF. The CDR3 DNA reads as TGTGCCAGCAGCCCTTGGACAGGACGCAATGAGCAGTTCTTC.

The chain couples TRBV7-2 to TRBJ2-3; 7 nucleotides match TRBD1. The J segment lost 11 bases and the V segment lost 7 bases, leaving 12 bases of the junction unmatched. Per the germline V gene, CDR1 is SGHTA and CDR2 is FQGNSA. The CDR3 is 13 residues long. The CDR3 sequence: CASNHDRVRGQYF. CDR3 bases: TGTGCCAGCAACCACGACAGGGTGAGGGGGCAGTATTTT.

This clonotype was detected only once. The chain recombines TRBV5-1 with TRBJ2-5; D gene ambiguous. The better agreement between TRBJ2-7 and the DNA end casts doubt on the J call. This CDR3 is built from 12 residues. CDR1 SGHRS and CDR2 YFSETQ come from the germline V gene. The CDR3 nucleotides read TGCGCCAGCAGCGGACCCTCCTACGAGCAGTACTTC. Protein sequence: CASSGPSYEQYF.

This clonotype appeared a few times. This chain uses TRBV7-3 with TRBJ1-5, with D possibly TRBD1 on 5 matching bases. The CDR3 sequence is 15 residues long. V was shortened by 2 bases and J by 7 bases, with 15 bases between the two germline ends. Germline assignment: CDR1 SGHTA and CDR2 FQGTGA. CDR3 amino acids: CASSLFGGRGQPQHF. The CDR3 DNA reads as TGTGCCAGCAGCTTATTTGGGGGAAGGGGCCAGCCCCAGCATTTT.

CDR3: CASSPTRGSYGYTF. CDR3 in DNA: TGTGCCAGCAGCCCTACCAGGGGAAGCTATGGCTACACCTTC. This rearrangement joins TRBV11-2 to TRBJ1-2, with D perhaps matching TRBD1 (6 bases). Trimming stripped 5 bases from V and 4 bases from J, with 14 bases between. The CDR3 extends over 14 amino acids. The germline CDR1 and CDR2 sequences are SGHAT and FQNNGV.

The V gene is TRBV20-1, the J gene TRBJ2-4; D remains ambiguous. CDR3 length: 14 residues. CDR1 is DFQATT, CDR2 SNEGSKA, per germline (reference sequence). The ends were cut back, 3 bases at V and 6 bases at J, with 15 bases in the middle. The CDR3 DNA follows: TGCAGTGCTAGGGATAGGGCGGATACAAACATTCAGTACTTC. The encoded protein is CSARDRADTNIQYF.

The chain is built from TRBV7-9 and TRBJ2-7; TRBD1 might be the D (6 bases). The V gene lost 4 bases and the J gene lost 2 bases, with 6 bases spanning the gap. The CDR3 length is 12 residues. CDR1 and CDR2 from the germline V gene are SEHNR and FQNEAQ (reference sequence). As DNA, the CDR3 is TGTGCCAGCAGCTACAGGGCCTACGAGCAGTACTTC. It translates to CASSYRAYEQYF.

The chain uses TRBV5-1 and TRBJ2-1; 10 bases align to TRBD1. CDR3 length equals 15 residues. The V gene's germline CDR1 is SGHRS and CDR2 YFSETQ. V lost 5 bases and J lost 6; bases outside the gene matches: 8. The CDR3 sequence: CASRGGDRGPNEQFF. CDR3 coding DNA: TGCGCCAGCAGGGGTGGAGACAGGGGGCCCAATGAGCAGTTCTTC.

J is TRBJ1-6 and V is TRBV10-3, with D tentatively TRBD1 (5 bases). The V end lost 6 bases, the J end lost 11 bases, and 17 bases lay between the germline ends. Germline values: CDR1 ENHRY, CDR2 SYGVKD. The CDR3 covers 14 residues. The CDR3 reads CAIRQTVRGTPLHF. CDR3 bases: TGTGCCATCAGACAGACAGTTCGTGGGACACCCCTCCACTTT.

This chain joins TRBV9 and TRBJ2-5, with TRBD1 identical over 8 bases. The junction had 12 bases not matched to a gene; V was cut back by 3 bases and J by 5 bases. The CDR3 spans 16 residues. Germline CDR1 reads SGDLS; CDR2 reads YYNGEE. Here the CDR3 reads CASSEGGRGPVETQYF. CDR3 DNA: TGTGCCAGCAGCGAGGGAGGCAGGGGGCCGGTGGAGACCCAGTACTTC.

This clonotype showed up just a few times. The chain has TRBV7-2 and TRBJ1-1; perhaps TRBD1 as D (5 bases). Germline CDR1 SGHTA, CDR2 FQGNSA. V lost 5 bases and J lost 0, with 16 bases in between. The CDR3 totals 16 residues. CDR3 amino acids: CASSQSGTPLNTEAFF. For the CDR3, the DNA is TGTGCCAGCAGCCAGAGTGGGACGCCGTTGAACACTGAAGCTTTCTTT.

About this clonotype: An end of the junction differs from the germline gene, which may be a read error. V gene TRBV10-3 combines with J gene TRBJ2-5; 9 positions agree with TRBD2. The tail of the sequence fits TRBJ2-1 better, so the J call may be wrong. The CDR3 loop spans 16 amino acids. CDR1 ENHRY and CDR2 SYGVKD come from the germline V gene. The CDR3 DNA sequence: TGTGCCATCAGGCCGGCGGGGGGGAGCTCCAACAATGAGCAGTTCTTC. This translates into CAIRPAGGSSNNEQFF.

As for this clonotype: A read error may account for a junction end that differs from germline. V and J are TRBV7-7 and TRBJ2-5, with D tentatively TRBD2 (6 bases). The J call is doubtful: the DNA matches TRBJ2-1 better. The CDR3 totals 16 residues. Looked up from germline, CDR1 is SSHAT and CDR2 is FNYEAQ (reference sequence). The CDR3 coding sequence is TGTGCTAGCAGCTTAGAGGGAGGCCCCCCTCGTAATGAGCAGTTCTTC. Amino acid sequence: CASSLEGGPPRNEQFF.

This clonotype was counted only a few times. This chain uses TRBV9 with TRBJ1-2; D remains unclear. This CDR3 contains 14 residues. Germline CDR1 is SGDLS and CDR2 is YYNGEE. V was cut by 1 base and J by 7 bases, with 14 bases left in between. This CDR3 is CASSVLSDMGGYTF. The DNA of the CDR3 is TGTGCCAGCAGCGTATTATCCGATATGGGTGGCTACACCTTC.